The 7 T cell receptor beta chains below come from one sample, sequenced in a study of cytomegalovirus exposure and HLA in healthy donors. The PCR employed 60 Vbeta primers together with 13 Jbeta primers. Using immunoSEQ multiplex PCR, the repertoire was profiled, and TCRdb retains in-frame clones only, with some absent. Here the sample spans about 120,000 clones, less than 85% being singletons. Sequencing was performed on PBMCs. All receptors come from a woman in her thirties or forties in good health and CMV-seronegative.

The chain is built from TRBV9 and TRBJ2-2; maybe TRBD1 (5 bases). CDR1 SGDLS and CDR2 YYNGEE come from the germline V gene. V lost 0 bases, J lost 3 bases, and 6 bases lay in between. There are 14 residues in the CDR3. The CDR3 loop is CASSVGGDTGELFF. CDR3 nucleotides: TGTGCCAGCAGCGTAGGGGGCGACACCGGGGAGCTGTTTTTT.

This clone was counted once. The chain employs TRBV6-1 and TRBJ1-1; the D gene is possibly TRBD1 (6 bases). Germline CDR1 is MNHNS and CDR2 is SASEGT. The CDR3 loop spans 15 amino acids. The V end lost 6 bases, the J end lost 5 bases, and 19 bases lay between the germline ends. CDR3 sequence: CASRPEGGGDTEAFF. CDR3 bases: TGTGCCAGCAGACCGGAGGGAGGGGGGGATACTGAAGCTTTCTTT.

The V and J genes are TRBV18 and TRBJ2-7; 8 nucleotides align to TRBD2. With 6 bases clipped from V and 5 bases from J, the junction kept 18 bases outside the gene matches. Germline lookup yields CDR1 KGHSH and CDR2 LQKENI. The CDR3 runs 17 residues. CDR3 sequence: CASSTQGPSAGGHEQYF. The CDR3 DNA follows: TGTGCCAGCTCGACCCAGGGCCCCTCCGCGGGAGGCCACGAGCAGTACTTC. The variable domain in full, with the rest retrieved from reference TRBV18 and TRBJ2-7, is NAGVMQNPRHLVRRRGQEARLRCSPMKGHSHVYWYRQLPEEGLKFMVYLQKENIIDESGMPKERFSAEFPKEGPSILRIQQVVRGDSAAYFCASSTQGPSAGGHEQYFGPGTRLTVT.

The CDR3 DNA reads TGTGCCAGCAGCTTAGTGGGGGGGCAAGAGACCCAGTACTTC. Translated: CASSLVGGQETQYF. The chain uses TRBV7-8 and TRBJ2-5; 7 positions match TRBD2. The CDR3 extends over 14 amino acids. Germline lookup yields CDR1 SGHVS and CDR2 FQNEAQ. J lost 2 bases, V lost 1 base, and 1 base had no gene match. Filled out from reference TRBV7-8 and TRBJ2-5, the complete variable domain reads GAGVSQSPRYKVAKRGQDVALRCDPISGHVSLFWYQQALGQGPEFLTYFQNEAQLDKSGLPSDRFFAERPEGSVSTLKIQRTQQEDSAVYLCASSLVGGQETQYFGPGTRLLVL.

The chain combines TRBV2 with TRBJ2-7, with 7 bases lining up with TRBD1. Germline V CDR1 and CDR2: SNHLY, FYNNEI. The CDR3 is 15 residues long. Trimming cost V 6 bases and J 7 bases; bases outside gene matches: 15. The CDR3 sequence: CASSGSPGQLGEQYF. The CDR3 DNA follows: TGTGCCAGCAGCGGGTCACCGGGACAGTTAGGTGAGCAGTACTTC.

This clone was picked up many times. The junction does not match germline at one end; this may be a read error. Other DNA sequences in this specimen translate into the identical CDR3. The V and J genes are TRBV7-2 and TRBJ2-7, with D possibly TRBD2 on 6 matching bases. The CDR3 runs 15 residues. From germline, CDR1 is SGHTA and CDR2 FQGNSA. CDR3 residues: CASSQVAESSYEQYF. In DNA form, the CDR3 reads TGCGCCAGCAGCCAAGTAGCGGAGAGCTCCTACGAGCAGTACTTC.

The chain is built from TRBV5-8 and TRBJ2-5; D gene ambiguous. Trimming cost V 2 bases and J 1 base, with 9 bases left between them. This CDR3 region has 14 residues. Germline V gene data show CDR1 as SGHTS and CDR2 as YDEGEE. CDR3 bases: TGTGCCAGCAGCTTTGAACCTACCCAAGAGACCCAGTACTTC. Protein product: CASSFEPTQETQYF.